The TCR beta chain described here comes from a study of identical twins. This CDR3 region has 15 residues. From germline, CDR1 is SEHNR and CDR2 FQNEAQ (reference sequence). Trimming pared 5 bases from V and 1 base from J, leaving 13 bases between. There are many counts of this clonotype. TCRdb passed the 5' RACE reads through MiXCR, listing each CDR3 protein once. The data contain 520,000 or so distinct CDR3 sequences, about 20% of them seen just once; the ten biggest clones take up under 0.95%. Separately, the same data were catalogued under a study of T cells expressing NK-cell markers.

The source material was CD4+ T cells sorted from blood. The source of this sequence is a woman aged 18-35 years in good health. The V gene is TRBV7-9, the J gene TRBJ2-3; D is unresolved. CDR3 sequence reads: CASSPLPSGTDTQYF. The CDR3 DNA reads TGTGCCAGCAGCCCCCTGCCGTCCGGCACAGATACGCAGTATTTT.